This T cell receptor beta chain was sequenced during a study of cytomegalovirus exposure and HLA in healthy donors. General study findings and limits: In a later analysis, a missense DCLRE1C variant was linked to TCR beta V- and J-gene trimming. As a later analysis showed, several of the most significant clusters appeared to be linked to common viral pathogens.

The donors gave bone marrow, and they were healthy. On this clone itself: What it binds is not known.

CDR3 length equals 18 residues. Per the germline V gene, CDR1 is SGHTS and CDR2 is YDEGEE. V lost 1 base, J lost 4 bases, and 13 bases stayed unmatched. 60 Vbeta and 13 Jbeta primers were used in PCR. Some clones are missing from TCRdb's copy, which holds only in-frame ones; the method was immunoSEQ multiplex PCR. The sample includes about 130,000 clones, approximately 75% of them seen just once. Sequenced: PBMCs. The receptor comes from a man aged 25 to 40 in good health and CMV-seronegative. V usage is TRBV5-8 and J usage is TRBJ2-7, with 11 bases that match TRBD2. CDR3 loop: CASSLTSGGTSSKYEQYF. The CDR3 nucleotides are TGTGCCAGCAGCTTGACTAGCGGGGGTACCTCTAGCAAGTACGAGCAGTACTTC.